Listed below are T cell receptor beta chains from one sample, sequenced in a study of blood T cell repertoires in COVID-19. Some clones are missing from TCRdb's copy, which holds only in-frame ones; the method was immunoSEQ multiplex PCR. This sample has around 150,000 clones, with just under 80% found just once. The sample taken for sequencing was peripheral blood. The receptors derive from a woman at least 80 years old with acute or convalescent COVID-19. Each CDR3 is given with its conserved first and last residue. D genes are given only for firm matches. The size entry is marked missing in some rows and otherwise reads once, few, many or a size class.

v_gene	len	d_gene	j_gene	abundance	CDR3nt	CDR3aa
TRBV7-2	16	.	TRBJ1-2	.	TGTGCCAGCAGCCCCCGGGACATATCGTCGGGCCGTGGCTACACCTTC	CASSPRDISSGRGYTF
TRBV7-9	12	.	TRBJ2-7	.	TGTGCCAGCAGCGCAGTCCCCTACGAGCAGTACTTC	CASSAVPYEQYF
TRBV19	15	.	TRBJ1-4	.	TGTGCCAGTAGTCCATCACAGGGTCAGAATGAAAAACTGTTTTTT	CASSPSQGQNEKLFF
TRBV2	15	TRBD1	TRBJ1-6	.	TGTGCCAGCAGGGGGACAGGGGGCAAGAATTCACCCCTCCACTTT	CASRGTGGKNSPLHF
TRBV4-2	15	TRBD1	TRBJ1-1	.	TGTGCCAGCAGCCAACATTCGACAGGGGGATCCGAAGCTTTCTTT	CASSQHSTGGSEAFF
TRBV30	12	.	TRBJ1-4	.	TGTGCCTGGAGGCAGGGCGGTGAAAAACTGTTTTTT	CAWRQGGEKLFF
TRBV20-1	17	TRBD1	TRBJ2-2	.	TGCAGTGCTAGTGCTCCTACCGGGACAGCTAACACCGGGGAGCTGTTTTTT	CSASAPTGTANTGELFF
TRBV5-1	15	.	TRBJ1-1	.	TGCGCCAGCAGCTTGACGAGGGAAAAAGACACTGAAGCTTTCTTT	CASSLTREKDTEAFF
TRBV11-3	15	TRBD2	TRBJ2-1	few	TGTGCCAGCAGTTTCGGGACTAGCGGAAACAATGAGCAGTTCTTC	CASSFGTSGNNEQFF
TRBV18	14	TRBD1	TRBJ1-1	.	TGTGCCAGCTCACCCCGGGACAGGGTCACTGAAGCTTTCTTT	CASSPRDRVTEAFF
TRBV7-6	15	TRBD1	TRBJ2-1	.	TGTGCCAGCAGCGCCGGACAGGGGGCCTACAATGAGCAGTTCTTC	CASSAGQGAYNEQFF
TRBV7-8	13	.	TRBJ1-2	.	TGTGCCAGCACTCAACAGGGAATCGATGGCTACACCTTC	CASTQQGIDGYTF
TRBV29-1	15	TRBD2	TRBJ2-3	.	TGCAGCGTAGCCGGGACTAGCGGGGGGACAGATACGCAGTATTTT	CSVAGTSGGTDTQYF
TRBV18	13	TRBD1	TRBJ1-2	.	TGTGCCAGCTCACCTCAAGACAGGGCCAACTACACCTTC	CASSPQDRANYTF
TRBV4-1	20	.	TRBJ1-6	.	TGCGCCAGCAGCCAACCCAGGACAGAAGCCGGGCAGAGGTGGAATTCACCCCTCCACTTT	CASSQPRTEAGQRWNSPLHF
TRBV3-1/TRBV3-2	14	TRBD2	TRBJ2-7	medium-sized	TGTGCCAGCAGCCCTGGACTAGCGGGGTTTGAGCAGTACTTC	CASSPGLAGFEQYF
TRBV5-1	16	TRBD2	TRBJ2-2	.	TGCGCCAGCAGCTTGACTAGCGGGATCAACACCGGGGAGCTGTTTTTT	CASSLTSGINTGELFF
TRBV7-2	13	.	TRBJ1-1	.	TGTGCCAGCAGCTCTCCAGTGAACACTGAAGCTTTCTTT	CASSSPVNTEAFF
TRBV27	14	.	TRBJ2-2	.	TGTGCCAGCAGTGCCCCGGGACTTGGCGGGGAGCTGTTTTTT	CASSAPGLGGELFF
TRBV2	12	TRBD2	TRBJ2-7	.	TGTGCCAGCAGCACACAAACTAGCGTGCAGTACTTC	CASSTQTSVQYF
TRBV5-1	16	.	TRBJ1-4	.	TGCGCCAGCAGCTTGGGACTGTCTCGGTCGAGTGAAAAACTGTTTTTT	CASSLGLSRSSEKLFF
TRBV12-3/TRBV12-4	13	TRBD2	TRBJ2-3	.	TGTGCCAGCAGTGAGCGGGAGGCAGATACGCAGTATTTT	CASSEREADTQYF
TRBV5-1	15	TRBD1	TRBJ1-1	.	TGCGCCAGCAGCCCGAGGACAGGGACGAACACTGAAGCTTTCTTT	CASSPRTGTNTEAFF
TRBV7-2	15	TRBD1	TRBJ1-1	.	TGTGCCAGCAGCACCCAGGGACAGGGGAACACTGAAGCTTTCTTT	CASSTQGQGNTEAFF
TRBV19	14	TRBD1	TRBJ2-7	.	TGTGCCAGTACTAAAGGGGGCTTCGAGAACGAGCAGTACTTC	CASTKGGFENEQYF
TRBV7-9	14	TRBD1	TRBJ1-1	once	TGTGCCAGCAGTGGGCAGGGGGGAGGCACTGAAGCTTTCTTT	CASSGQGGGTEAFF
TRBV5-1	15	TRBD2	TRBJ2-1	once	TGCGCCAGCAGCTCCGGACTAGCCACATACAATGAGCAGTTCTTC	CASSSGLATYNEQFF
TRBV7-3	14	.	TRBJ1-1	few	TGTGCCAGCAGCCCGGCTGGGGGCTGGACTGAAGCTTTCTTT	CASSPAGGWTEAFF
TRBV2	16	TRBD1	TRBJ1-1	.	TGTGCCAGCAGTGAAATGGGACAGGGGGGAGGCACTGAAGCTTTCTTT	CASSEMGQGGGTEAFF
TRBV2	14	.	TRBJ1-5	.	TGTGCCAGCAGCGGGGGAGGGTCCAATCAGCCCCAGCATTTT	CASSGGGSNQPQHF
TRBV7-8	14	.	TRBJ1-2	.	TGTGCCAGCAGCTTAGGTGGTACGACTTATGGCTACACCTTC	CASSLGGTTYGYTF
TRBV10-2	13	.	TRBJ1-2	.	TGCGCCAGCCTGGAGGTGTCAGGCTATGGCTACACCTTC	CASLEVSGYGYTF
TRBV5-1	13	TRBD2	TRBJ2-5	.	TGCGCCAGCAGCTATCCGGGGGGAGAGACCCAGTACTTC	CASSYPGGETQYF
TRBV7-9	15	.	TRBJ1-2	.	TGTGCCAGCAGCTCCTACGGAGCTCCGGGGAGTGGCTACACCTTC	CASSSYGAPGSGYTF
TRBV9	15	.	TRBJ2-3	.	TGTGCCAGCAGCGCAGTTCCCATCGGGGCAGATACGCAGTATTTT	CASSAVPIGADTQYF
TRBV5-1	14	TRBD2	TRBJ2-1	.	TGCGCCAGCAGCAGCGGACTAGCAGGGAATGAGCAGTTCTTC	CASSSGLAGNEQFF
TRBV2	16	TRBD2	TRBJ2-7	.	TGTGCCAGCAGTGAAGAGGGACTAGCGGGAGGCTACGAGCAGTACTTC	CASSEEGLAGGYEQYF
TRBV6-1	17	.	TRBJ1-5	.	TGTGCCAGCAGTGAAGGCGACAGGAGGCATAGCAATCAGCCCCAGCATTTT	CASSEGDRRHSNQPQHF
TRBV19	17	.	TRBJ2-1	.	TGTGCCAGTAGTATAGCAAGGTTGGGAGGGGGGAGTAATGAGCAGTTCTTC	CASSIARLGGGSNEQFF
TRBV6-6	15	.	TRBJ2-5	few	TGTGCCAGCAGTACTCGGAGTGGAGTCACAGAGACCCAGTACTTC	CASSTRSGVTETQYF
TRBV27	13	.	TRBJ2-7	.	TGTGCCAGCAGTTTCCGACAGAACTACGAGCAGTACTTC	CASSFRQNYEQYF
TRBV7-2	19	TRBD2	TRBJ2-1	.	TGTGCCAGCAGCTTAAAGGGTTTAGCGGGGGGGCTTCTCTACAATGAGCAGTTCTTC	CASSLKGLAGGLLYNEQFF
TRBV5-1	15	.	TRBJ1-2	.	TGCGCCAGCAGCTTGGCTCATTCTACTCTCTATGGCTACACCTTC	CASSLAHSTLYGYTF
TRBV12-3/TRBV12-4	13	.	TRBJ2-3	.	TGTGCCAGCAGTATAGGAGGGGGAGATACGCAGTATTTT	CASSIGGGDTQYF
TRBV20-1	11	.	TRBJ2-1	once	TGCAGTGCTTCCACGGAGAATGAGCAGTTCTTC	CSASTENEQFF
TRBV10-1	14	.	TRBJ2-7	.	TGCGCCAGCAGTGAAGGGGGAAGCTCCTACGAGCAGTACTTC	CASSEGGSSYEQYF
TRBV3-1/TRBV3-2	13	TRBD1	TRBJ1-2	many	TGTGCCAGCAGCTCGACAGGGACCTATGGCTACACCTTC	CASSSTGTYGYTF
TRBV23-1	15	.	TRBJ2-7	.	TGCGCCAGCAGTCTCCCGCGGCGTCTTGCCTACGAGCAGTACTTC	CASSLPRRLAYEQYF
TRBV28	14	.	TRBJ1-6	.	TGTGCCAGCAGCTGGCCAGGGAGGGATTCACCCCTCCACTTT	CASSWPGRDSPLHF
TRBV5-8	13	TRBD1	TRBJ2-5	.	TGTGCCAGCAGCTCAGACAGGGTTATGGCCCAGTACTTC	CASSSDRVMAQYF
TRBV2	15	.	TRBJ1-5	.	TGTGCCAGCAGTGAGTCGGCACGGGGACTCCAGCCCCAGCATTTT	CASSESARGLQPQHF